Listed here is a single T cell receptor (beta chain). After removal of 6 bases from V and 7 bases from J, the junction contained 7 bases not matched to a gene. The CDR3 consists of 15 residues. CDR1 is MDHEN and CDR2 is SYDVKM in the germline V gene. TCRdb's table, derived via immunoSEQ multiplex PCR, lists solely in-frame clones and lacks some. Of about 51,000 clones listed, roughly 86% are singletons. This specimen comes from a study of OX40 agonist ivuxolimab in advanced cancers. The sequences come from CD4+ or CD8+ T cells sorted from blood, collected in a trial of the OX40 agonist ivuxolimab. The chain combines TRBV28 with TRBJ2-2; 11 bases map to TRBD2. The TCR was taken from an adult with an advanced solid tumor such as melanoma, head and neck, liver or kidney cancer. The CDR3 coding sequence is TGTGCCAGCAGAAGTAGCGGGGGGGTAGGCGGGGAGCTGTTTTTT. It encodes CASRSSGGVGGELFF.